This T cell receptor (beta chain) was retrieved from a study of graft-versus-host responses after intestinal transplantation. Study-wide context: Recipients were given multivisceral, liver-intestinal, or isolated intestinal transplants. Every recipient underwent anti-thymocyte globulin induction, then tacrolimus and steroids for roughly 3 years.

A word on this clone: What it recognizes is unknown.

CDR1 and CDR2 (germline): SGHDN, FVKESK. The CDR3 extends over 16 amino acids. V was clipped by 0 bases and J by 0 bases; unmatched bases: 4. Profiled with immunoSEQ multiplex PCR; TCRdb holds only in-frame clones, not every one. The sample shows 96,000 or so clones, approximately 90% of them seen only once. This chain connects TRBV14 to TRBJ1-2, with TRBD1 matching over 7 bases. The sequences come from unstimulated CD4+ T cells sorted from spleen or lymph node cells, collected before intestinal transplant. The clonotype originates from a human donor who received an intestinal transplant. This CDR3 is CASSQDWTGANYGYTF. In DNA form, the CDR3 reads TGTGCCAGCAGCCAAGATTGGACAGGTGCTAACTATGGCTACACCTTC.